This T cell receptor (beta chain) was identified during a study of T cells expressing NK-cell markers. TCRdb re-called the 5' RACE reads and shows each CDR3 protein once, DNA omitted. This sample contains 450,000 to 600,000 distinct CDR3 sequences. The germline V gene encodes CDR1 SGHRS and CDR2 YFSETQ. The CDR3 has 15 residues. The material sequenced was blood T cells: a sorted CD56 or NKG2C T cell subset, CD4+ or CD8+ T cells, or bulk PBMC T cells (not recorded which). The chain combines TRBV5-1 with TRBJ1-5. This TCR came from a man younger than 30 in good health. This chain's CDR3 is CASSLGDSGNQPQHF.